The next 24 T cell receptor beta chains were all read from a single sample in a study of cytomegalovirus exposure and HLA in healthy donors. In the PCR, 60 Vbeta and 13 Jbeta primers were used. Profiled with immunoSEQ multiplex PCR; TCRdb holds only in-frame clones, not every one. The repertoire holds fewer than 200,000 clones, with 75% to 90% as singletons. Sample: PBMCs. The receptors come from a woman between 45 and 60 years old in good health and CMV-seropositive.

The chain employs TRBV19 and TRBJ1-2, with 11 bases lining up with TRBD1. The CDR3 has 15 residues. Germline V gene data show CDR1 as LNHDA and CDR2 as SQIVND (reference sequence). Losses at the gene ends were 3 bases for V and 8 bases for J; bases not matched to a gene: 8. CDR3 DNA sequence: TGTGCCAGTAGTATCTTGGGACAGGGGGACCGGGGCTACACCTTC. Residues: CASSILGQGDRGYTF.

The chain carries TRBV5-1 and TRBJ2-3, with TRBD2 as a possible D gene (6 bases). V was pared by 0 bases and J by 14 bases, with 19 bases between. The CDR3 runs 14 residues. Per germline, CDR1 SGHRS and CDR2 YFSETQ. Written as DNA, the CDR3 is TGCGCCAGCAGCTTGGGGAGGGAGACTAGTTCCCCGTATTTT. Amino acid sequence: CASSLGRETSSPYF.

The chain links TRBV30 to TRBJ2-2; 8 bases are a match to TRBD2. Germline lookup yields CDR1 GTSNPN and CDR2 SVGIG (reference sequence). This CDR3 spans 12 amino acids. V trimming: 7 bases; J trimming: 6 bases; junction bases outside the gene matches: 4. CDR3 residues: CASGGGPGELFF. The CDR3 region has the DNA TGTGCCTCCGGCGGGGGGCCCGGGGAGCTGTTTTTT.

The chain is built from TRBV4-3 and TRBJ1-3; D unclear. V dropped 0 bases and J dropped 3 bases, with 12 bases sitting between them. From germline, CDR1 is LGHNA and CDR2 YSLEER. CDR3 length: 16 residues. The CDR3 nucleotides are TGCGCCAGCAGCCAAGAGGAGGGTTTCGGTGGAAACACCATATATTTT. This gives the protein CASSQEEGFGGNTIYF.

This clone was seen just once. The chain joins TRBV28 to TRBJ2-1; possible D gene TRBD1, 5 bases. The CDR3 length is 17 residues. Trimming stripped 5 bases from V and 4 bases from J, with 21 bases between. Looked up from germline, CDR1 is MDHEN and CDR2 is SYDVKM. In nucleotides, the CDR3 is TGTGCCAGCAGTCCTGGGGCAGGTAACTATTTTTACAATGAGCAGTTCTTC. Translated: CASSPGAGNYFYNEQFF.

The CDR3 DNA reads as TGTGCCAGCAGCCAAGATATAAACAGGGGACATGGCTACACCTTC. Its translation: CASSQDINRGHGYTF. The rearrangement joins TRBV14 to TRBJ1-2, with 7 bases fitting TRBD1. V lost 0 bases to trimming and J lost 6 bases; unmatched junction nucleotides: 7. The CDR3 is made up of 15 amino acids. Germline V gene data show CDR1 as SGHDN and CDR2 as FVKESK. The full variable domain, in which reference TRBV14 and TRBJ1-2 provide the parts outside the CDR3, is EAGVTQFPSHSVIEKGQTVTLRCDPISGHDNLYWYRRVMGKEIKFLLHFVKESKQDESGMPNNRFLAERTGGTYSTLKVQPAELEDSGVYFCASSQDINRGHGYTFGSGTRLTVV.

The V call is TRBV5-5, the J call TRBJ2-1; 10 bases agree with TRBD2. This CDR3 region has 16 residues. V trimming: 2 bases; J trimming: 9 bases; junction bases outside the gene matches: 11. Germline CDR1 reads SGHKS; CDR2 reads YYEKEE (reference sequence). The CDR3 DNA follows: TGTGCCAGCAGCTTTTCTAGCGGGAGTCTGAATCGTGAGCAGTTCTTC. This sequence encodes CASSFSSGSLNREQFF. Drawing the rest from reference TRBV5-5 and TRBJ2-1, the complete variable domain is DAGVTQSPTHLIKTRGQQVTLRCSPISGHKSVSWYQQVLGQGPQFIFQYYEKEERGRGNFPDRFSARQFPNYSSELNVNALLLGDSALYLCASSFSSGSLNREQFFGPGTRLTVL.

The gene calls are TRBV30 and TRBJ2-3, with 9 bases identical to TRBD2. The germline CDR1 and CDR2 sequences are GTSNPN and SVGIG (reference sequence). The J segment lost 5 bases and the V segment lost 0 bases, leaving 6 bases of the junction unmatched. There are 15 residues in the CDR3. In DNA, the CDR3 is TGTGCCTGGAGTGTCGGCGGGGGGGCCGTAGATACGCAGTATTTT. It encodes CAWSVGGGAVDTQYF.

This chain connects TRBV4-2 to TRBJ2-7; TRBD2 aligns across 7 bases. V trimming: 2 bases; J trimming: 3 bases; junction bases outside the gene matches: 10. The germline V gene has CDR1 LGHNA and CDR2 YNFKEQ. CDR3 length equals 16 residues. The CDR3 nucleotides read TGTGCCAGCAGCCAATTAGGCCGGGGGAGGGACTACGAGCAGTACTTC. It is translated as CASSQLGRGRDYEQYF.

The chain is built from TRBV7-9 and TRBJ2-5; tentative D call: TRBD2 (6 bases). This CDR3 contains 15 residues. Germline CDR1 reads SEHNR; CDR2 reads FQNEAQ (reference sequence). Trimming shortened V by 1 base and J by 3 bases, and 12 bases separated the two germline ends. The CDR3 protein is CASSLGTSSEETQYF. The DNA for the CDR3 is TGTGCCAGCAGCTTAGGTACGTCTAGCGAAGAGACCCAGTACTTC.

CDR3 nucleotides: TGTGCCAGTAGTATCCTAGCGGGAGGGGTCAATGAGCAGTTCTTC. It yields the protein CASSILAGGVNEQFF. V gene TRBV19 combines with J gene TRBJ2-1; 12 bases map to TRBD2. The CDR3 loop spans 15 amino acids. Germline lookup yields CDR1 LNHDA and CDR2 SQIVND (reference sequence). V was pared by 3 bases and J by 6 bases, with 3 bases of the junction left unmatched. The whole variable domain, filled in from reference TRBV19 and TRBJ2-1, reads DGGITQSPKYLFRKEGQNVTLSCEQNLNHDAMYWYRQDPGQGLRLIYYSQIVNDFQKGDIAEGYSVSREKKESFPLTVTSAQKNPTAFYLCASSILAGGVNEQFFGPGTRLTVL.

The chain couples TRBV30 to TRBJ2-1; 9 bases align to TRBD1. CDR1 is GTSNPN, CDR2 SVGIG, per germline (reference sequence). CDR3 length equals 14 residues. The trim removed 5 bases at V and 2 bases at J, leaving 4 bases unmatched. The CDR3 coding sequence is TGTGCCTGGGGACGACAGGGGGCCTACAATGAGCAGTTCTTC. Amino acids: CAWGRQGAYNEQFF. Full variable domain (outside the CDR3, taken from reference TRBV30 and TRBJ2-1): SQTIHQWPATLVQPVGSPLSLECTVEGTSNPNLYWYRQAAGRGLQLLFYSVGIGQISSEVPQNLSASRPQDRQFILSSKKLLLSDSGFYLCAWGRQGAYNEQFFGPGTRLTVL.

This chain joins TRBV9 and TRBJ2-1; 9 bases match TRBD1. The J segment lost 7 bases and the V segment lost 3 bases, leaving 8 bases of the junction unmatched. From germline, CDR1 is SGDLS and CDR2 YYNGEE. This CDR3 has 15 residues. The CDR3: CASSARGDRVNEQFF. The DNA for the CDR3 is TGTGCCAGCAGCGCGAGAGGGGACAGGGTAAATGAGCAGTTCTTC. The variable domain in full, completed from reference TRBV9 and TRBJ2-1, reads DSGVTQTPKHLITATGQRVTLRCSPRSGDLSVYWYQQSLDQGLQFLIQYYNGEERAKGNILERFSAQQFPDLHSELNLSSLELGDSALYFCASSARGDRVNEQFFGPGTRLTVL.

The rearrangement joins TRBV6-5 to TRBJ1-3, with D unresolved. This CDR3 has 14 amino acids. In germline, CDR1 is MNHEY, CDR2 SVGAGI. The ends were cut back, 3 bases at V and 1 base at J, with 7 bases in the middle. CDR3 sequence reads: CASSYTGSGNTIYF. In nucleotides, the CDR3 is TGTGCCAGCAGTTATACGGGTTCTGGAAACACCATATATTTT.

This clone was seen a few times. The chain carries TRBV6-5 and TRBJ1-2, with D unclear. CDR1 and CDR2 from the germline V gene are MNHEY and SVGAGI. This CDR3 contains 13 residues. V gave up 8 bases and J gave up 1 base, with 11 bases separating them. DNA of the CDR3: TGTGCCAGCCAACTAGGGCATAACTATGGCTACACCTTC. Translated, it gives CASQLGHNYGYTF.

The chain recombines TRBV7-8 with TRBJ2-3, with 7 bases that match TRBD1. The CDR3 is made up of 17 amino acids. Looked up from germline, CDR1 is SGHVS and CDR2 is FQNEAQ. J lost 3 bases, V lost 5 bases, and 14 bases had no gene match. Written as DNA, the CDR3 is TGTGCCAGCAGCCCTCTTGACAGGGCCGACGGAACAGATACGCAGTATTTT. It yields the protein CASSPLDRADGTDTQYF.

The gene calls are TRBV7-9 and TRBJ2-5; TRBD1 agrees at 7 bases. V lost 4 bases, J lost 5 bases, and 7 bases stayed unmatched. Germline V gene data show CDR1 as SEHNR and CDR2 as FQNEAQ (reference sequence). This CDR3 has 14 residues. The CDR3 sequence: CASSYRGQRETQYF. Here the CDR3 DNA reads TGTGCCAGCAGCTATAGGGGGCAAAGGGAGACCCAGTACTTC.

J is TRBJ1-2 and V is TRBV6-6; possible D gene TRBD1, 5 bases. CDR1 is MNHNY, CDR2 SVGAGI, per germline (reference sequence). The CDR3 spans 14 residues. Trimming pared 2 bases from V and 4 bases from J, leaving 11 bases between. The CDR3 coding sequence is TGTGCCAGCAGTTACGACAGTCCCACCTATGGCTACACCTTC. This gives the protein CASSYDSPTYGYTF.

This clone was seen only a few times. The V gene is TRBV21-1, the J gene TRBJ2-5; whether TRBD2, the table's D call, matches the DNA was not checked. TRBV21-1 is labeled a pseudogene. The CDR3 sequence is 16 residues long. In nucleotides, the CDR3 is TGTGCCAGCAGCAACAAACCTCGGACGGGGGAAGAGACCCAGTACTTC. Protein: CASSNKPRTGEETQYF.

The chain links TRBV19 to TRBJ1-1; 7 nucleotides match TRBD1. The germline V gene encodes CDR1 LNHDA and CDR2 SQIVND (reference sequence). The CDR3 contains 10 residues. The V and J ends lost 11 bases and 7 bases, in that order; junction bases with no gene match: 4. CDR3 in amino acids: CACRDSEAFF. CDR3 nucleotide sequence: TGTGCCTGCCGGGACAGTGAAGCTTTCTTT.

The chain couples TRBV5-1 to TRBJ1-1; 9 bases line up with TRBD1. Looked up from germline, CDR1 is SGHRS and CDR2 is YFSETQ. V trimming: 2 bases; J trimming: 0 bases; junction bases outside the gene matches: 5. CDR3 length equals 16 residues. The CDR3 DNA is TGCGCCAGCAGCTTAAGGACAGGGGCTTTGAACACTGAAGCTTTCTTT. Translation gives CASSLRTGALNTEAFF. The entire variable domain, with the rest obtained from reference TRBV5-1 and TRBJ1-1, is as follows: KAGVTQTPRYLIKTRGQQVTLSCSPISGHRSVSWYQQTPGQGLQFLFEYFSETQRNKGNFPGRFSGRQFSNSRSEMNVSTLELGDSALYLCASSLRTGALNTEAFFGQGTRLTVV.

The rearrangement uses TRBV19 and TRBJ1-2; 11 bases line up with TRBD1. The CDR3 totals 15 residues. Looked up from germline, CDR1 is LNHDA and CDR2 is SQIVND (reference sequence). The V segment lost 5 bases and the J segment 3 bases; nucleotides outside the gene matches: 5. CDR3 DNA: TGTGCCAGTAGTTGGACAGGGGGCGTTTACTATGGCTACACCTTC. Translation gives CASSWTGGVYYGYTF. The whole variable domain, remainder taken from reference TRBV19 and TRBJ1-2, is DGGITQSPKYLFRKEGQNVTLSCEQNLNHDAMYWYRQDPGQGLRLIYYSQIVNDFQKGDIAEGYSVSREKKESFPLTVTSAQKNPTAFYLCASSWTGGVYYGYTFGSGTRLTVV.

Concerning this clone itself: This sample includes further DNA sequences coding for the same CDR3. The chain joins TRBV7-3 to TRBJ2-5, with 7 nucleotides matching TRBD2. This CDR3 is built from 14 residues. Germline CDR1 is SGHTA and CDR2 is FQGTGA. V shed 5 bases, J shed 2 bases, and the junction held 5 bases outside the gene matches. CDR3 DNA: TGTGCCAGCAGCCCCACAGCGGGGCAAGAGACCCAGTACTTC. Translated, it gives CASSPTAGQETQYF.

The V call is TRBV7-3, the J call TRBJ2-3, with 13 bases fitting TRBD2. Germline V CDR1 and CDR2: SGHTA, FQGTGA. The CDR3 spans 14 residues. Germline trimming cut 5 bases from V and 6 bases from J; bases unmatched to any gene: 2. The CDR3 loop is CASSTSGGDDTQYF. The CDR3 nucleotides are TGTGCCAGCAGCACTAGCGGGGGGGACGATACGCAGTATTTT.